The present T cell receptor (beta chain) was sequenced within a study of circulating and synovial CD4+ cells in juvenile arthritis. The table came from immunoSEQ multiplex PCR; TCRdb's copy has only in-frame clones and leaves some out. This sample yields about 33,000 clones, of which 90% to 95% are seen a single time; less than 0.2% belongs to the top ten. In regard to this clone: Its antigen is not known.

Samples derive from patients with active juvenile idiopathic arthritis. Deletions cut 3 bases from V and 2 bases from J, with 8 bases between. Germline loops: CDR1 SGHRS, CDR2 YFSETQ. CDR3 length equals 13 residues. The study's findings and limits: Bulk blood CD4 samples held at least an order of magnitude more or fewer genomes than CPL. Diversity here was lower than in bulk blood CD4 cells. Measured synovium overlap likely understates the true shared repertoire.

The material sequenced was CD4+ T cells from blood. This TCR was recovered from a human donor with juvenile idiopathic arthritis. This chain connects TRBV5-1 to TRBJ2-5; D is undetermined. CDR3 loop: CASSSNTQETQYF. The DNA for the CDR3 is TGCGCCAGCAGCTCCAATACACAAGAGACCCAGTACTTC. The variable domain in full, completed from reference TRBV5-1 and TRBJ2-5, reads KAGVTQTPRYLIKTRGQQVTLSCSPISGHRSVSWYQQTPGQGLQFLFEYFSETQRNKGNFPGRFSGRQFSNSRSEMNVSTLELGDSALYLCASSSNTQETQYFGPGTRLLVL.